This is a list of T cell receptor beta chains from one sample in a study of early T cells in non-severe SARS-CoV-2 infection. One entry per CDR3 protein results from TCRdb running MiXCR on the 5' RACE reads. The repertoire holds 65,000 to 70,000 distinct CDR3 sequences, 11% seen once, with approximately 5.9% in the top ten. The specimen sequenced was whole blood. These receptor sequences come from an adult who was a healthcare worker with PCR-confirmed SARS-CoV-2 infection or an uninfected control (not recorded which). CDR3s include the opening cysteine and the closing phenylalanine or tryptophan. Expanded clones are given a class, and other clones once, few, many or no size at all.

v_gene	j_gene	len	abundance	CDR3aa
TRBV6-2/TRBV6-3	TRBJ2-3	15	few	CASTSARQDTDTQYF
TRBV7-9	TRBJ2-1	16	NA	CASSPSGTRSYNEQFF
TRBV7-2	TRBJ2-1	15	few	CASSLAVSHYNEQFF
TRBV5-1	TRBJ2-6	15	NA	CASSLSLFGANVLTF
TRBV4-1	TRBJ2-1	18	NA	CASSQVDLGLAGGYEQFF
TRBV21-1	TRBJ1-1	15	many	CASSKVRSCGTEAFF
TRBV7-2	TRBJ2-3	14	few	CASSSRDSTDTQYF
TRBV4-3	TRBJ2-1	15	many	CASSQDGNRFNEQFF
TRBV7-3	TRBJ1-1	15	many	CASSAGGGDYTEAFF
TRBV20-1	TRBJ2-7	15	many	CSATRRGHPLNEQYF
TRBV4-1	TRBJ2-1	15	few	CASSHLVNSYNEQFF
TRBV18	TRBJ2-2	16	many	CASSPLAGGSTGELFF
TRBV18	TRBJ2-7	15	NA	CVSSRTSGSAHEQYF
TRBV27	TRBJ2-7	13	few	CASKGGRSYEQYF
TRBV2	TRBJ2-1	13	few	CASTPGSHNEQFF
TRBV20-1	TRBJ2-7	15	many	CSATGLAGGTPEQYF
TRBV11-2	TRBJ1-1	14	once	CASSFPRVNTEAFF
TRBV5-5	TRBJ1-2	13	many	CASSLLDKDGYTF
TRBV5-4	TRBJ1-2	14	NA	CASSLGGTNYGYTF
TRBV28	TRBJ2-7	14	NA	CASSPTEADYEQYF
TRBV7-6	TRBJ2-5	13	many	CASSAGRMETQYF
TRBV18	TRBJ2-7	14	few	CASSTGQGTYEQYF
TRBV12-3/TRBV12-4	TRBJ2-7	11	once	CASSYNYEQYF
TRBV6-2/TRBV6-3	TRBJ2-1	16	many	CASRALGGNSYNEQFF
TRBV11-2	TRBJ2-7	14	NA	CASSLGSRLYEQYF
TRBV20-1	TRBJ2-3	14	NA	CSAPRTQSGNTQYF
TRBV7-2	TRBJ2-7	12	few	CASSFPTGEQYF
TRBV4-1	TRBJ2-7	16	few	CASSHDITSTRHEQYF
TRBV19	TRBJ2-1	17	few	CASIKIHSGRPNNEQFF
TRBV7-6	TRBJ1-4	13	few	CASSPAISEKLFF
TRBV9	TRBJ1-2	15	NA	CASSLSGGNGYGYTF
TRBV25-1	TRBJ2-3	15	few	CASSGGTGAGDTQYF
TRBV7-2	TRBJ2-7	14	many	CASSLTSGSYEQYF
TRBV5-6	TRBJ1-4	17	NA	CASSWGPKNLANEKLFF
TRBV28	TRBJ2-5	15	few	CASSLWGTVLETQYF
TRBV6-5	TRBJ2-7	16	NA	CASSGLAGASSYEQYF
TRBV7-9	TRBJ2-7	12	NA	CASSQQSHEQYF
TRBV5-1	TRBJ2-3	15	few	CASSPSGAGTDTQYF